This is a list of T cell receptor beta chains from one sample in a study of blood T cell repertoires in COVID-19. Profiled with immunoSEQ multiplex PCR; TCRdb holds only in-frame clones, not every one. The sample yields hundreds of thousands of clones, 86% seen once. The sample taken for sequencing was PBMCs or T cells enriched from blood (not recorded which). These receptors all come from a woman aged 45-60 years in a cohort exposed to, infected with or recovered from COVID-19 (not recorded which). CDR3s include the opening cysteine and the closing phenylalanine or tryptophan. D genes are given only for firm matches. Size values are once, few and many counts, or a class for expanded clones, and some rows have none.

>TRBV3-1/TRBV3-2|12|-|TRBJ2-3|TRBD1
TGTGCCAGCAGCTGGACAGGGACTACGCAGTATTTT
CASSWTGTTQYF
>TRBV6-5|13|once|TRBJ2-7|TRBD1
TGTGCCAGCGGACGGGACAGCTCCTACGAGCAGTACTTC
CASGRDSSYEQYF
>TRBV7-3|18|-|TRBJ2-3|TRBD2
TGTGCCAGCAGCTTAAGAGCCGGGACTAGCGGGGATTCAGATACGCAGTATTTT
CASSLRAGTSGDSDTQYF
>TRBV9|15|-|TRBJ2-5|-
TGTGCCAGCAGCGTAGGACCCGGCAGGCAAGAGACCCAGTACTTC
CASSVGPGRQETQYF
>TRBV27|18|-|TRBJ2-7|-
TGTGCCAGCAGTTTCCCAACTCGCAACCGACAGGAGAGCTACGAGCAGTACTTC
CASSFPTRNRQESYEQYF
>TRBV2|14|-|TRBJ2-1|TRBD1
TGTGCCAGCAAGCGAACAGGGGGCGAGGGACGGCAGTTCTTC
CASKRTGGEGRQFF
>TRBV29-1|22|-|TRBJ2-3|TRBD2
TGCAGCGTTGACGATTCTGGCGAACAGGGTCGTGGCGGCGGGGGGTTCACAGATACGCAGTATTTT
CSVDDSGEQGRGGGGFTDTQYF
>TRBV7-3|16|-|TRBJ2-1|TRBD2
TGTGCCAGCAGCGGCGGGCTTAGCGGGGGGGCCGAGGAGCAGTTCTTC
CASSGGLSGGAEEQFF
>TRBV7-2|13|-|TRBJ2-1|TRBD2
TGTGCCAGCAGAACTAGCGGGGGTAATGAGCAGTTCTTC
CASRTSGGNEQFF
>TRBV30|14|-|TRBJ2-5|TRBD2
TGTGCCTGGAGACCAGCGGGGTCCCAAGAGACCCAGTACTTC
CAWRPAGSQETQYF
>TRBV28|11|-|TRBJ1-2|-
TGTGCCAGCAGTCCAGGGGTCGGCTACACCTTC
CASSPGVGYTF
>TRBV7-2|14|-|TRBJ2-1|-
TGTGCCAGCAGCTCCCGGGAGTCTCCCAATGAGCAGTTCTTC
CASSSRESPNEQFF
>TRBV7-9|14|-|TRBJ1-1|-
TGTGCCAGCAGCTTACGGTACCTGATGGCTGAAGCTTTCTTT
CASSLRYLMAEAFF
>TRBV28|15|-|TRBJ2-5|TRBD1
TGTGCCAGCAGTTATACCGACAGGGGCAGAGAGACCCAGTACTTC
CASSYTDRGRETQYF
>TRBV18|14|once|TRBJ1-1|TRBD1
TGTGCCAGCTCACCAAACAGGGGGAACACTGAAGCTTTCTTT
CASSPNRGNTEAFF
>TRBV5-5|13|-|TRBJ2-1|-
TGTGCCAGCAGCTCAACAGGGTCGGATGAGCAGTTCTTC
CASSSTGSDEQFF
>TRBV6-5|15|once|TRBJ2-2|TRBD1
TGTGCCAGTACTCTGGGACAGGGGAACACCGGGGAGCTGTTTTTT
CASTLGQGNTGELFF
>TRBV3-1/TRBV3-2|19|-|TRBJ2-7|TRBD1
TGTGCCAGCAGCCAAGTCTTGGGTCAGGGGGCTCTTAATTCCTACGAGCAGTACTTC
CASSQVLGQGALNSYEQYF
>TRBV6-4|14|-|TRBJ2-3|-
TGTGCCAGCAGTATGACAGGATTTACAGATACGCAGTATTTT
CASSMTGFTDTQYF
>TRBV9|13|-|TRBJ1-1|-
TGTGCCAGCAGCGTTAGGCAGGGAGGGGGAGCTTTCTTT
CASSVRQGGGAFF
>TRBV5-5|16|-|TRBJ2-2|TRBD1
TGTGCCAGCAGCTTGAAACAGGGGGTAGGGACCGGGGAGCTGTTTTTT
CASSLKQGVGTGELFF
>TRBV5-1|15|-|TRBJ1-5|TRBD1
TGCGCCAGCAGCTTGGGGACAGGAGTAAATCAGCCCCAGCATTTT
CASSLGTGVNQPQHF
>TRBV28|16|-|TRBJ2-5|TRBD1
TGTGCCAGCAGGGACAGGGGGCGTAGGGGAGGAGAGACCCAGTACTTC
CASRDRGRRGGETQYF
>TRBV14|13|-|TRBJ1-2|-
TGTGCCAGCAGCCAAGATTGGGACTCCGGCTACACCTTC
CASSQDWDSGYTF
>TRBV24-1|15|once|TRBJ2-7|TRBD2
TGTGCCACCAGTGATTCGGCTAGCGGGGTCTACGAGCAGTACTTC
CATSDSASGVYEQYF
>TRBV4-2|14|-|TRBJ2-7|-
TGTGCCAGCAGCCCCGACTACGAGAGGAACGAGCAGTACTTC
CASSPDYERNEQYF
>TRBV7-9|14|few|TRBJ1-3|-
TGTGCCAGCACCCTGACAGGCTCTGGAAACACCATATATTTT
CASTLTGSGNTIYF
>TRBV6-5|14|-|TRBJ2-7|-
TGTGCCAGCAGCTCCTCGGGGGAGACCTACGAGCAGTACTTC
CASSSSGETYEQYF
>TRBV11-2|13|-|TRBJ1-1|-
TGTGCCAGCAGCTTAGATCGGAACACTGAAGCTTTCTTT
CASSLDRNTEAFF
>TRBV3-1/TRBV3-2|13|once|TRBJ1-2|-
TGTGCCAGCAGCCAAGACAGTTCCTATGGCTACACCTTC
CASSQDSSYGYTF
>TRBV6-5|13|-|TRBJ2-7|-
TGTGCCAGCAGCAGGGGAGTTACCTACGAGCAGTACTTC
CASSRGVTYEQYF
>TRBV3-1/TRBV3-2|13|-|TRBJ2-7|-
TGTGCCAGCAGCCATTGGGGGCTCTACGAGCAGTACTTC
CASSHWGLYEQYF
>TRBV5-1|13|-|TRBJ2-7|TRBD1
TGCGCCAGCAGCTCCGGGACAGGCAACGAGCAGTACTTC
CASSSGTGNEQYF
>TRBV28|11|-|TRBJ2-7|-
TGTGCCAGCAGAACTGCGCGAGAGCAGTACTTC
CASRTAREQYF
>TRBV4-1|16|once|TRBJ2-7|-
TGCGCCAGCAGCCAAGGGAGGGGCTTTAGCTCCTACGAGCAGTACTTC
CASSQGRGFSSYEQYF
>TRBV21-1|17|-|TRBJ1-2|-
TGTGCCAGCAGCAAACCTTTTAACTGGGCGTTTGACTATGGCTACACCTTC
CASSKPFNWAFDYGYTF
>TRBV5-4|13|-|TRBJ2-7|-
TGTGCCAGCAGCTTGGGTGGAGCCCTCGAGCAGTACTTC
CASSLGGALEQYF
>TRBV5-1|17|-|TRBJ2-2|TRBD2
TGCGCCAGCAGCTTAACTAGCGGGGGTCGGAACACCGGGGAGCTGTTTTTT
CASSLTSGGRNTGELFF
>TRBV7-2|14|-|TRBJ2-1|-
TGTGCCAGCAGCTTCGGACAGAGGGGCAATGAGCAGTTCTTC
CASSFGQRGNEQFF
>TRBV3-1/TRBV3-2|18|-|TRBJ2-3|-
TGTGCCAGCAGCCAAGACGCGGGGTGGGCGTCTGGCACAGATACGCAGTATTTT
CASSQDAGWASGTDTQYF
>TRBV4-1|17|few|TRBJ1-3|-
TGCGCCAGCAGCCAAGATATAACAGGCGCTTCTGGAAACACCATATATTTT
CASSQDITGASGNTIYF
>TRBV5-4|15|-|TRBJ1-1|-
TGTGCCAGCAGCTTGGCAGGGGATCCCGTCCCTGAAGCTTTCTTT
CASSLAGDPVPEAFF
>TRBV19|13|once|TRBJ1-3|-
TGTGCCAGTAGTATCGTCTCTGGAAACACCATATATTTT
CASSIVSGNTIYF
>TRBV7-9|12|-|TRBJ1-2|-
TGTGCCAGCACCCCTGACGGGTATGGCTACACCTTC
CASTPDGYGYTF
>TRBV12-3/TRBV12-4|13|once|TRBJ1-2|-
TGTGCCAGCAGTTTTGGACAGAGAGATGGCTACACCTTC
CASSFGQRDGYTF
>TRBV9|17|-|TRBJ1-1|TRBD1
TGTGCCAGCAGCCCCCTTGGGACAGGGGTCTGGGACACTGAAGCTTTCTTT
CASSPLGTGVWDTEAFF
>TRBV2|14|-|TRBJ2-2|-
TGTGCCAGCAGGGACGGGACTGCCTCAGGGGAGCTGTTTTTT
CASRDGTASGELFF
>TRBV7-3|14|once|TRBJ1-2|TRBD1
TGTGCCAGCAGCTACGACAGGGCCGGGGTTGGCTACACCTTC
CASSYDRAGVGYTF